This TCR beta chain is from a study of T cells expressing NK-cell markers. Study summary: Cells sorted as CD3+CD56+NKG2C+, CD3+CD56+NKG2C- and CD3+CD56-NKG2C+ T cells supplied the TCR beta repertoires.

Reanalyzing the 5' RACE reads, TCRdb keeps one entry per CDR3 protein, without DNA. The sample table includes 250,000 or so distinct CDR3 sequences. This CDR3 region has 16 residues. The TCR comes from a woman aged 18 to 75 in good health. Sequencing was done on a sample of blood T cells: a sorted CD56 or NKG2C T cell subset, CD4+ or CD8+ T cells, or bulk PBMC T cells (not recorded which). The rearrangement uses TRBV12-3 or TRBV12-4 and TRBJ1-3; no DNA is available, so the TRBD1 call from TCRdb remains unchecked. The CDR3 region is CASTSTRVLSGNTIYF.